Included here is one TCR beta chain sequence, with context. The antigen this receptor binds is unknown. Nothing much larger sits one base from this clone, and base qualities are not available. The library was built by means of the immunoSEQ multiplex PCR assay. Drawn from immuneACCESS, this table holds only the in-frame rearrangements with V and J called that TCRdb kept. Clones are partly lost; checked studies trace under half to an unresolved V gene and leave the rest unexplained. For this sample there are 120,000 or so clones; 90% appear just once. In total, the top ten clones hold under 8% of the sample. This record comes from a study of radiotherapy plus CTLA-4 blockade in lung cancer (dated by TCRdb to the late 2010s). Concerning the study at large: Objective responses were observed in more than 15% of enrolled patients, and disease control was achieved in 25% to 35%. Beyond this particular receptor, the publication reports: The strongest predictors of response, as reported, were early dynamic changes in blood T cell clones along with a rise in serum interferon-beta after radiation. After treatment with radiotherapy and ipilimumab, TCR clones that originated in tumors expanded in peripheral blood.

CDR1 and CDR2 are read off the germline V gene (reference sequence) as SGHKS and YYEKEE. From cysteine to phenylalanine, the CDR3 is 14 amino acids long. Only the CDR3 region is kept as DNA, spanning 42 bases read in frame from base 1. V is clipped by 3 bases and J by 0 bases, and the sequence between their germline boundaries is 9 bases long. Focal radiation therapy combined with CTLA-4 blockade (ipilimumab) was tested in patients with chemo-refractory metastatic non-small-cell lung cancer. Source: peripheral blood, taken from a patient treated with radiotherapy plus ipilimumab. The rearranged segments are TRBV5-5 and TRBJ1-2; the D gene is perhaps TRBD1, from 6 matching bases. The receptor was isolated from a human donor with non-small cell lung cancer that progressed on radiotherapy plus ipilimumab. The CDR3 corresponds to CASSWDKANYGYTF. The DNA sequence is as follows: TGTGCCAGCAGCTGGGACAAAGCTAACTATGGCTACACCTTC.